A selection of T cell receptor beta chains follows, all from one sample in a study of blood T cell repertoires in COVID-19. The table came from immunoSEQ multiplex PCR; TCRdb's copy has only in-frame clones and leaves some out. The repertoire includes about 270,000 clones, over 80% of them detected once, and approximately 4% sits in the top ten. Material for sequencing was PBMCs or T cells enriched from blood (not recorded which). These TCRs come from a woman aged 25 to 45 with acute COVID-19. CDR3s include the opening cysteine and the closing phenylalanine or tryptophan. A D gene is named only where the DNA matches it firmly. The listing skips clone size in some rows; elsewhere it reads once, few, many or a size class.

NA	TRBJ1-2	TRBV5-4	NA	12	TGTGCCAGCAGCAATGGCGGGGGGGGCTACACCTTC	CASSNGGGGYTF
TRBD2	TRBJ2-1	TRBV5-1	NA	15	TGCGCCAGCAGCTCGACTAGCGGGACACACAATGAGCAGTTCTTC	CASSSTSGTHNEQFF
NA	TRBJ1-2	TRBV28	once	14	TGTGCCAGCAGTTTCGGGAGATCTAACTATGGCTACACCTTC	CASSFGRSNYGYTF
NA	TRBJ2-1	TRBV5-1	once	15	TGCGCCAGCAGCTTAGGACAGAGCTCCTACAATGAGCAGTTCTTC	CASSLGQSSYNEQFF
TRBD1	TRBJ2-5	TRBV5-1	NA	16	TGCGCCAGCAGCTTGGAGGGGACAGGGGGCCCAGAGACCCAGTACTTC	CASSLEGTGGPETQYF
TRBD2	TRBJ2-3	TRBV4-1	once	16	TGCGCCAGCAGCCAAGAGGGATCCGCGGGGGAAAATACGCAGTATTTT	CASSQEGSAGENTQYF
NA	TRBJ2-2	TRBV4-2	NA	14	TGTGCCAGCAGCCAAGGCGGGATAACCGGGGAGCTGTTTTTT	CASSQGGITGELFF
TRBD2	TRBJ2-3	TRBV24-1	NA	19	TGTGCCACCAGTGTATCCCTTTTTTCCGGGACTAGCATGACAGATACGCAGTATTTT	CATSVSLFSGTSMTDTQYF
NA	TRBJ2-1	TRBV9	NA	16	TGTGCCAGCAGCGTAGGGGGGAGGACCTCCTACAATGAGCAGTTCTTC	CASSVGGRTSYNEQFF
NA	TRBJ2-1	TRBV19	NA	19	TGTGCCAGTAGTATAGCCCGGGGCAGGGAGGTCGACTCCTACAATGAGCAGTTCTTC	CASSIARGREVDSYNEQFF
TRBD2	TRBJ2-3	TRBV4-2	NA	16	TGTGCCAGCAGCCAAGAGACAAGCGGGAGTGGGGATACGCAGTATTTT	CASSQETSGSGDTQYF
TRBD2	TRBJ2-3	TRBV4-2	NA	18	TGTGCCAGCCTCACCCTGACTAGCGGGAGGGGGGGCACAGATACGCAGTATTTT	CASLTLTSGRGGTDTQYF
TRBD1	TRBJ2-3	TRBV7-9	NA	15	TGTGCCAGCAGCCAACCGGGACAGGATAGGGATACGCAGTATTTT	CASSQPGQDRDTQYF
NA	TRBJ1-2	TRBV19	NA	13	TGTGCCAGTAGCTTGGGCAGGGACAACGGCTACACCTTC	CASSLGRDNGYTF
NA	TRBJ1-5	TRBV28	once	12	TGTGCCAGCAGTAACAGGGTGCAGCCCCAGCATTTT	CASSNRVQPQHF
TRBD2	TRBJ2-1	TRBV20-1	NA	14	TGCAGTGCCAGTAGCGGGGGAGCCTACAATGAGCAGTTCTTC	CSASSGGAYNEQFF
NA	TRBJ1-5	TRBV18	NA	14	TGTGCCAGCTCACCACCCTCTGGCAATCAGCCCCAGCATTTT	CASSPPSGNQPQHF
TRBD1	TRBJ1-1	TRBV14	NA	16	TGTGCCAGCAGCCCCTGGGAGGACAGGGGCGTCCCTGAAGCTTTCTTT	CASSPWEDRGVPEAFF
TRBD2	TRBJ2-7	TRBV4-2	few	17	TGTGCCAGCAGCCAAGAAGTGGCGGGCGCGGCGGGAGCCGAGCAGTACTTC	CASSQEVAGAAGAEQYF
NA	TRBJ2-3	TRBV27	NA	15	TGTGCCAGCACCAGTAGCGGAGCCGGCGGAAATACGCAGTATTTT	CASTSSGAGGNTQYF
NA	TRBJ1-2	TRBV6-5	NA	14	TGTGCCAGCAACCAGGAGGACAGAAACTATGGCTACACCTTC	CASNQEDRNYGYTF
TRBD2	TRBJ2-7	TRBV27	NA	14	TGTGCCAGCAGCCCAAGCGGGGACGCCTACGAGCAGTACTTC	CASSPSGDAYEQYF
TRBD1	TRBJ1-5	TRBV10-3	NA	15	TGTGCCATCAGTGAACAGGGGGGGGATAATCAGCCCCAGCATTTT	CAISEQGGDNQPQHF
TRBD1	TRBJ2-6	TRBV6-2/TRBV6-3	NA	19	TGTGCCAGCAGTAATAAGGGACAGGCGATCCTCTCTGGGGCCAACGTCCTGACTTTC	CASSNKGQAILSGANVLTF
TRBD2	TRBJ2-3	TRBV4-3	NA	17	TGCGCCAGCAGCCAAGATCACCTAGCGGGAGGGAGAGATACGCAGTATTTT	CASSQDHLAGGRDTQYF
NA	TRBJ2-4	TRBV29-1	NA	15	TGCAGCGCCGGGAAAAGGTTTGATGGCAAAAACATTCAGTACTTC	CSAGKRFDGKNIQYF
TRBD2	TRBJ2-2	TRBV7-9	once	16	TGTGCCAGCAGCCCCTTTGCGGGAGTCAACACCGGGGAGCTGTTTTTT	CASSPFAGVNTGELFF
TRBD2	TRBJ2-1	TRBV11-2	NA	19	TGTGCCAGCAGCTTAGATTGGACGGGAGGCGCTAGCTCCTACAATGAGCAGTTCTTC	CASSLDWTGGASSYNEQFF
TRBD2	TRBJ2-2	TRBV12-5	NA	18	TGTGCTAGTGCCTTCAAAGTCGGGACTAGCTTGAACACCGGGGAGCTGTTTTTT	CASAFKVGTSLNTGELFF
NA	TRBJ2-5	TRBV9	NA	15	TGTGCCAGCAGCGCAGAAGACAGTTACCAAGAGACCCAGTACTTC	CASSAEDSYQETQYF
NA	TRBJ1-4	TRBV4-2	NA	15	TGTGCCAGCAGCACCCCTCAACCGGGGGATGAAAAACTGTTTTTT	CASSTPQPGDEKLFF
TRBD2	TRBJ2-1	TRBV29-1	NA	14	TGCAGCGTTGAAGGGCAGCGGGAGGGGGGTGAGCAGTTCTTC	CSVEGQREGGEQFF